This T cell receptor beta chain was captured in a study of graft-versus-host responses after intestinal transplantation. Study at large: Every transplant recipient was induced with anti-thymocyte globulin, then maintained on tacrolimus and steroids for about three years. Notes on the study in general: Individuals who had graft-donor T cell macrochimerism had allografts that showed high graft-versus-host to host-versus-graft clonal ratios. Recipient marrow showed GvH clones, some seen first in ileum or blood.

Irradiated, violet-dye-labeled stimulator cells, about 200,000 in number, were plated with about 200,000 CFSE-labeled responder cells. Measured with immunoSEQ multiplex PCR; TCRdb has only the in-frame clones, and not every one. The data show 8,000 to 10,000 clones, under 35% seen once. This TCR came from a human patient who was an organ donor for intestinal transplantation. The input for sequencing was alloreactive CD8+ T cells from a mixed lymphocyte reaction culture, taken before transplantation. Subset given: CFSE-low proliferating T cells sorted from approximately 6-day pre-transplant mixed lymphocyte reaction (GvH or HvG direction).

CDR3 nucleotides: TGTGCCAGCAGTTACTCGAGAAACAATGAGCAGTTCTTC. Encoded protein: CASSYSRNNEQFF. The rearrangement joins TRBV6-5 to TRBJ2-1; D unclear. V shed 0 bases and J shed 5 bases, with 5 bases lying between them. The CDR3 totals 13 residues. Per germline, CDR1 MNHEY and CDR2 SVGAGI.